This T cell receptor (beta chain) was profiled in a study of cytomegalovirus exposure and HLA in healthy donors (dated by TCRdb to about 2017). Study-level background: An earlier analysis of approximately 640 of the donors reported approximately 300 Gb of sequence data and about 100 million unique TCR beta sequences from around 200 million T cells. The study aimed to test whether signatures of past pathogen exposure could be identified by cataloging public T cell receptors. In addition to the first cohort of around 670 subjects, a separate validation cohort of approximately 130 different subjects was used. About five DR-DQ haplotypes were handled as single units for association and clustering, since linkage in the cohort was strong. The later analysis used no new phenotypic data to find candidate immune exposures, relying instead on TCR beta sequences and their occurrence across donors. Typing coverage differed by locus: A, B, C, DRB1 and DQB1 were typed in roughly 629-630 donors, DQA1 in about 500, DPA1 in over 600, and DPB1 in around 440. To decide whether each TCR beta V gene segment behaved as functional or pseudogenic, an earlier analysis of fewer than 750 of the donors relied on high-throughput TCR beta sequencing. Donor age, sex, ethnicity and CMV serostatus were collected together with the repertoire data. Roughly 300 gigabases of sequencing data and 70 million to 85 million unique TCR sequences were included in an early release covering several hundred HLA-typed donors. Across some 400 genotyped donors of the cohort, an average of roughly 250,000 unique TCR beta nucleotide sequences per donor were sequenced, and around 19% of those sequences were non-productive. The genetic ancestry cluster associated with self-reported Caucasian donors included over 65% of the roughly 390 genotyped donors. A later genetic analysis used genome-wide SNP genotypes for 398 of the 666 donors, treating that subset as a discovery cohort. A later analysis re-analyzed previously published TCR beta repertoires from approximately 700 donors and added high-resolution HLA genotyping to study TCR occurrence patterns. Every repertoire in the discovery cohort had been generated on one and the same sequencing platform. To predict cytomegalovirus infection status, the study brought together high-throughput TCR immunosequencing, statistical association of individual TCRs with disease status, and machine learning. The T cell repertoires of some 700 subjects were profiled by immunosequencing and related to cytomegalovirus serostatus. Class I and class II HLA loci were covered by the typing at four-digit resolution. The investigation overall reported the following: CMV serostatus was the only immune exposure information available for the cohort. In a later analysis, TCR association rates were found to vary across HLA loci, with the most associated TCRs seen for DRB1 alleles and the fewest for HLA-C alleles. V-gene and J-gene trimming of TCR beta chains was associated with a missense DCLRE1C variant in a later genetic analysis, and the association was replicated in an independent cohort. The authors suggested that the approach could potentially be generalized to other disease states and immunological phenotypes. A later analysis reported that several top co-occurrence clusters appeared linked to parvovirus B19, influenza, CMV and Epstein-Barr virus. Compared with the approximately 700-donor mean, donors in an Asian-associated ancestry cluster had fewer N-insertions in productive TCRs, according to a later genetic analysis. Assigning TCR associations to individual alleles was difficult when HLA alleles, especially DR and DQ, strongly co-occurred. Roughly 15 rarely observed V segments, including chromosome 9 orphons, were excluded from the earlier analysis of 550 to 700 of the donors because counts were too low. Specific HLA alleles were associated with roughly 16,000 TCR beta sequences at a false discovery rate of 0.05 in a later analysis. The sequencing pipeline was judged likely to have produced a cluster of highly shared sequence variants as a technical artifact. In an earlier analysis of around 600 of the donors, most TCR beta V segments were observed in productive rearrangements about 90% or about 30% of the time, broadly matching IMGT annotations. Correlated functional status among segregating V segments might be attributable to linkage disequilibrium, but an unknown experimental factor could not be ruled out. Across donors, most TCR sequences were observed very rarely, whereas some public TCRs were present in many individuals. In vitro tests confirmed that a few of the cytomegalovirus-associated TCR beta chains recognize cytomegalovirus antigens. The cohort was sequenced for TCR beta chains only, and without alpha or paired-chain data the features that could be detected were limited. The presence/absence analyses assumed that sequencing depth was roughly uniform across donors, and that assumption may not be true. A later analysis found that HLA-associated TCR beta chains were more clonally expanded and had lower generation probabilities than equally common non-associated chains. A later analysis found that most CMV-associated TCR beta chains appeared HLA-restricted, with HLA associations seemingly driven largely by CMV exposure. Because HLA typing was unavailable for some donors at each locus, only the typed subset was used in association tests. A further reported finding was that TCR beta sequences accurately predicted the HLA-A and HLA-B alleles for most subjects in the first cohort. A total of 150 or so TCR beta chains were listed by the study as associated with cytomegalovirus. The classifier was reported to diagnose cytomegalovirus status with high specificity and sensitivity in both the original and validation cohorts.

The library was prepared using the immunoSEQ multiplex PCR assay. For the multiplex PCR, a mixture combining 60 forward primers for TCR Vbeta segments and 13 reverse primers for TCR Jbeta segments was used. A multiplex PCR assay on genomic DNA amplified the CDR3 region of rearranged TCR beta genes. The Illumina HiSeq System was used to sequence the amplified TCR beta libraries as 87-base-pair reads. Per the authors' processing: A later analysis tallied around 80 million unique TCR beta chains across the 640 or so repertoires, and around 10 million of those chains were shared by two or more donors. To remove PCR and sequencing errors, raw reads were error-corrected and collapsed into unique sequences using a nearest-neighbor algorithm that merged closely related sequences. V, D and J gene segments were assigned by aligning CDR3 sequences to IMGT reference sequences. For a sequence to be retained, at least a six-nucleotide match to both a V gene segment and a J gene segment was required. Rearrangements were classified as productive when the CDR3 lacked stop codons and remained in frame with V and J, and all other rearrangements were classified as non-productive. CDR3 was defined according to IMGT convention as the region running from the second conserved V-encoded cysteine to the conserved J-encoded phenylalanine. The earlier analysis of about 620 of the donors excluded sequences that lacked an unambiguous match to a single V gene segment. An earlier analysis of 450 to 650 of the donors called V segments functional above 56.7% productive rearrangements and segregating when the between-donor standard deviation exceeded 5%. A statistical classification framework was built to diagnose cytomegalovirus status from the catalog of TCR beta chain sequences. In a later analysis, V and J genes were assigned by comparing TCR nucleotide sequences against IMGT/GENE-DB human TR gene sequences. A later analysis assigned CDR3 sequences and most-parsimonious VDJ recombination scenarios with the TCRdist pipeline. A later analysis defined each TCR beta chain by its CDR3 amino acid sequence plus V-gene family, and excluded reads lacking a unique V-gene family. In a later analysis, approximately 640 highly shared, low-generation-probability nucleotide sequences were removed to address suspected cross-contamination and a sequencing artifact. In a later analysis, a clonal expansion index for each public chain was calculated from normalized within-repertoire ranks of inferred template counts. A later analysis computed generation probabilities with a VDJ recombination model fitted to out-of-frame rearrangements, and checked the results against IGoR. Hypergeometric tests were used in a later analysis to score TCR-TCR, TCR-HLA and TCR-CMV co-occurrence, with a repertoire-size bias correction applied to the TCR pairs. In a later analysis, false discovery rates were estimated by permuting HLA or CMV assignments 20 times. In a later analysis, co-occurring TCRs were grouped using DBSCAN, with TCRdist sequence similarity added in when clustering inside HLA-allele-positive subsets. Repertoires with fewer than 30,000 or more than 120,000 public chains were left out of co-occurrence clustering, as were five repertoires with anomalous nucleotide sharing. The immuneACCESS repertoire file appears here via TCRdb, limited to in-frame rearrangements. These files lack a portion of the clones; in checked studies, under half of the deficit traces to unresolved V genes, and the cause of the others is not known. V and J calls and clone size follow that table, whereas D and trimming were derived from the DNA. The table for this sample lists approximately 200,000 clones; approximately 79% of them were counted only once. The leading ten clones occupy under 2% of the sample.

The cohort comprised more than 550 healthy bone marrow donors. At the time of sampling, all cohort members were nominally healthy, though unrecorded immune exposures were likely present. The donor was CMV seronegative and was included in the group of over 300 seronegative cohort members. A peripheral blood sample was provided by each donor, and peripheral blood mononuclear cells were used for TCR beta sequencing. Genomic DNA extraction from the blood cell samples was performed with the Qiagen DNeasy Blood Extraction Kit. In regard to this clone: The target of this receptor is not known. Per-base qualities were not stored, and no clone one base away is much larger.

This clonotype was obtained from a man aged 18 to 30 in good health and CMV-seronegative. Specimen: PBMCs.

Here the CDR3 is given as CASSTDRGSSYNEQFF. The DNA reads TGTGCCAGCAGCACGGACAGGGGGAGCTCCTACAATGAGCAGTTCTTC. The V gene is TRBV7-9 and the J gene is TRBJ2-1; 10 bases in the junction line up with TRBD1. Clipping removes 5 bases from V and 0 bases from J, with 4 as the unmatched junction base count. Per the germline V gene (reference sequence), SEHNR is the CDR1 and FQNEAQ is the CDR2. The CDR3 contains 16 residues, cysteine and phenylalanine counted. Just CDR3 DNA is preserved here, 48 bases in frame from base 1.